What follows are 28 T cell receptor beta chains derived from one specimen sequenced in a study of T cell repertoires in cytomegalovirus infection. In TCRdb, the reads were re-called with MiXCR into one record per CDR3 protein. The sample gives some 150,000 distinct CDR3 sequences, about 25% of which show up once; around 9.9% is in the top ten. The sample taken for sequencing was PBMCs. These receptors all come from a human donor in good health (CMV status not recorded). Some clones in this sample may be carry-over from other donors' samples.

This chain uses TRBV20-1 with TRBJ2-3, with 9 nucleotides matching TRBD2. The CDR3 is made up of 15 amino acids. The germline V gene encodes CDR1 DFQATT and CDR2 SNEGSKA (reference sequence). Unmatched junction bases numbered 6, after V lost 2 bases and J lost 3 bases. The CDR3 DNA reads TGCAGTGCTAGAAGAGGGACTAGCAGAACAGATACGCAGTATTTT. This gives the protein CSARRGTSRTDTQYF.

The rearrangement links TRBV7-8 to TRBJ2-1; the D is unclear. CDR3 length: 14 residues. CDR1 and CDR2 from the germline V gene are SGHVS and FQNEAQ. The germline V and J ends were trimmed by 2 bases and 5 bases, with 10 bases remaining between them. The CDR3 here is CASSLRLSNNEQFF. CDR3 nucleotide sequence: TGTGCCAGCAGCTTACGGCTCAGCAACAATGAGCAGTTCTTC.

Regarding this clonotype: Being one base from a much bigger clone, this may be a read error. This chain connects TRBV6-1 to TRBJ2-1; 9 bases match TRBD2. CDR1 is MNHNS and CDR2 is SASEGT in the germline V gene. The CDR3 has 15 residues. The V and J ends lost 7 bases and 12 bases, in that order; junction bases with no gene match: 16. The CDR3 sequence is CASINAGGAGGVQFF. The CDR3 bases are TGTGCCAGCATTAACGCGGGAGGAGCGGGGGGTGTGCAGTTCTTC.

V is TRBV11-3 and J is TRBJ1-1, with TRBD1 identical over 9 bases. CDR1 SGHNT and CDR2 YENEEA come from the germline V gene. The CDR3 loop spans 14 amino acids. V lost 7 bases to trimming and J lost 5 bases; unmatched junction nucleotides: 8. The CDR3 is CASNPGQGMTEAFF. Written as DNA, the CDR3 is TGTGCCAGCAACCCGGGACAGGGTATGACTGAAGCTTTCTTT.

This clonotype was picked up many times. This rearrangement joins TRBV7-2 to TRBJ1-2; perhaps TRBD1 as D (5 bases). The V gene's germline CDR1 is SGHTA and CDR2 FQGNSA. The CDR3 extends over 13 amino acids. Trimming cost V 6 bases and J 8 bases, with 16 bases left between them. CDR3 DNA sequence: TGTGCCAGCAGTTGGGGAGGGGCGCAAGGCTACACCTTC. The encoded protein is CASSWGGAQGYTF.

This chain links TRBV6-2 or TRBV6-3 with TRBJ1-2; D gene unclear. CDR1 is MNHEY, CDR2 SVGEGT, per germline. There are 15 residues in the CDR3. The V end lost 2 bases, the J end lost 6 bases, and 16 bases lay between the germline ends. CDR3: CASSYLQRYENGYTF. CDR3 in DNA: TGTGCCAGCAGTTACCTCCAGCGGTACGAGAATGGCTACACCTTC.

The chain uses TRBV2 and TRBJ1-1; no reliable D call. V dropped 3 bases and J dropped 0 bases, with 8 bases sitting between them. Per the germline V gene, CDR1 is SNHLY and CDR2 is FYNNEI. This CDR3 contains 14 residues. The CDR3 sequence: CASSDGVMNTEAFF. The CDR3 DNA reads TGTGCCAGCAGTGATGGGGTGATGAACACTGAAGCTTTCTTT.

The genes are TRBV28 and TRBJ2-7; TRBD2 agrees at 10 bases. The germline gives CDR1 MDHEN, CDR2 SYDVKM. The CDR3 is 18 residues long. V lost 0 bases to trimming and J lost 4 bases; unmatched junction nucleotides: 12. CDR3 DNA sequence: TGTGCCAGCAGTTTATGGTTACTAGCGGGATCCGTGGGGTACGAGCAGTACTTC. It specifies CASSLWLLAGSVGYEQYF.

J is TRBJ1-4 and V is TRBV2, with TRBD1 matching over 10 bases. CDR1 and CDR2 from the germline V gene are SNHLY and FYNNEI. V lost 6 bases and J lost 8; bases outside the gene matches: 12. The CDR3 has 16 residues. CDR3 bases: TGTGCCAGCAGGGCGAGACAGGGGGCGAGTGGAGAAAAACTGTTTTTT. It yields the protein CASRARQGASGEKLFF.

V usage is TRBV24-1 and J usage is TRBJ2-1; D remains unclear. Trimming shortened V by 5 bases and J by 9 bases, and 13 bases separated the two germline ends. The CDR3 contains 13 residues. Germline CDR1 is KGHDR and CDR2 is SFDVKD. The CDR3 here is CATSGDGLGEQFF. CDR3 nucleotide sequence: TGTGCCACCAGTGGGGATGGGTTGGGTGAGCAGTTCTTC.

The chain employs TRBV10-3 and TRBJ2-7; D unclear. The CDR3 spans 11 residues. The V gene's germline CDR1 is ENHRY and CDR2 SYGVKD. V lost 2 bases to trimming and J lost 2 bases, with 1 base between them. The CDR3, as DNA: TGTGCCATCAGTGAGGCCTACGAGCAGTACTTC. Encoded protein: CAISEAYEQYF.

At least ten counts were recorded for this clonotype. The chain recombines TRBV7-2 with TRBJ2-1, with D perhaps matching TRBD1 (6 bases). The CDR3 covers 14 residues. V was clipped by 1 base and J by 7 bases, with 11 bases between them. Germline-derived CDR1 and CDR2 are SGHTA and FQGNSA. The CDR3 DNA follows: TGTGCCAGCAGCTTAGGGAACAGGGTGAATGAGCAGTTCTTC. Amino acid sequence: CASSLGNRVNEQFF.

Concerning this clonotype itself: The junction departs from germline at one end; a sequencing error may be responsible. The V call is TRBV7-3, the J call TRBJ1-1; TRBD1 matches 7 bases. There are 13 residues in the CDR3. In germline, CDR1 is SGHTA, CDR2 FQGTGA. The CDR3 here is CGSSPGGNTEAFF. DNA for the CDR3: TGTGGCAGCAGCCCAGGGGGGAACACTGAAGCTTTCTTT.

The rearrangement uses TRBV9 and TRBJ2-7, with 8 bases matching TRBD2. V gave up 4 bases and J gave up 3 bases; unmatched junction bases: 9. Looked up from germline, CDR1 is SGDLS and CDR2 is YYNGEE. The CDR3 extends over 15 amino acids. The CDR3 DNA is TGTGCCAGCAGCCCGACACTAGCGGCTATCTACGAGCAGTACTTC. Its translation: CASSPTLAAIYEQYF.

Only a few counts were recorded for this clonotype. The V call is TRBV29-1, the J call TRBJ2-2, with a tentative D call TRBD2 (6 bases). The CDR3 covers 15 residues. Germline V lookup: CDR1 SQVTM, CDR2 ANQGSEA. The ends were cut back, 7 bases at V and 7 bases at J, with 22 bases in the middle. CDR3 sequence reads: CSAPRAEGQDGELFF. In DNA form, the CDR3 reads TGCAGCGCCCCCAGGGCGGAGGGCCAGGACGGGGAGCTGTTTTTT.

Comments on this clonotype: A much larger clone is a single base away; this may be a read error. The CDR3 protein is CASGLGYGEETQYF. DNA for the CDR3: TGTGCCAGCGGCTTGGGGTACGGAGAAGAGACCCAGTACTTC. This chain links TRBV7-9 with TRBJ2-5; D call uncertain. Germline CDR1 reads SEHNR; CDR2 reads FQNEAQ (reference sequence). CDR3 length equals 14 residues. The variable domain in full, with the rest retrieved from reference TRBV7-9 and TRBJ2-5, is DTGVSQNPRHKITKRGQNVTFRCDPISEHNRLYWYRQTLGQGPEFLTYFQNEAQLEKSRLLSDRFSAERPKGSFSTLEIQRTEQGDSAMYLCASGLGYGEETQYFGPGTRLLVL.

This clonotype has a count of ten or more. This chain links TRBV27 with TRBJ2-2, with TRBD2 matching over 9 bases. Germline V gene sequence: CDR1 MNHEY, CDR2 SMNVEV (reference sequence). This CDR3 has 17 amino acids. Unmatched junction bases numbered 12, after V lost 6 bases and J lost 4 bases. The CDR3 protein is CASRYSGSYSSTGELFF. Here the CDR3 DNA reads TGTGCCAGCAGATATAGCGGGAGCTATAGTTCCACCGGGGAGCTGTTTTTT.

At least ten counts were recorded for this clonotype. The chain is built from TRBV7-2 and TRBJ1-5; 9 nucleotides agree with TRBD1. The CDR3 sequence is 14 residues long. J was trimmed by 6 bases and V by 5 bases; bases with no gene match: 5. CDR1 SGHTA and CDR2 FQGNSA come from the germline V gene. This chain's CDR3 is CASSQDRGGQPQHF. CDR3 DNA: TGTGCCAGCAGCCAGGACAGGGGTGGTCAGCCCCAGCATTTT.

This chain links TRBV6-2 or TRBV6-3 with TRBJ2-1, with 8 bases fitting TRBD2. V was clipped by 6 bases and J by 8 bases; unmatched bases: 9. CDR1 and CDR2 from the germline V gene are MNHEY and SVGEGT. This CDR3 is built from 14 residues. CDR3 nucleotides: TGTGCCAGCAGGCCAACCGGGACTAGGCATGAGCAGTTCTTC. This translates into CASRPTGTRHEQFF.

This clonotype came up many times. The chain carries TRBV7-9 and TRBJ1-4; 7 bases agree with TRBD1. CDR1 SEHNR and CDR2 FQNEAQ come from the germline V gene (reference sequence). The CDR3 consists of 13 residues. J lost 8 bases, V lost 7 bases, and 7 bases had no gene match. DNA for the CDR3: TGTGCCAGCACGGGGGGCAGGGGGGAAAAACTGTTTTTT. The encoded protein is CASTGGRGEKLFF.

The chain couples TRBV20-1 to TRBJ2-7; possibly TRBD1 or TRBD2 for D (5 bases each). CDR3 size: 14 residues. Per germline, CDR1 DFQATT and CDR2 SNEGSKA (reference sequence). The V end lost 6 bases, the J end lost 4 bases, and 19 bases lay between the germline ends. This CDR3 is CSARRTGQLYEQYF. CDR3 bases: TGCAGTGCCAGAAGAACGGGGCAGCTATACGAGCAGTACTTC.

This clonotype was seen many times. The chain links TRBV7-2 to TRBJ2-3; the D gene could be TRBD1 or TRBD2 (5 bases each). Germline CDR1 and CDR2: SGHTA and FQGNSA. The CDR3 extends over 15 amino acids. Trimming left V 5 bases short and J 4 bases short, with 16 bases between. The CDR3 spells CASSQKTGAPDTQYF. The CDR3 coding sequence is TGTGCCAGCAGCCAGAAAACCGGGGCACCAGATACGCAGTATTTT. The variable domain in full, completed from reference TRBV7-2 and TRBJ2-3, reads GAGVSQSPSNKVTEKGKDVELRCDPISGHTALYWYRQSLGQGLEFLIYFQGNSAPDKSGLPSDRFSAERTGGSVSTLTIQRTQQEDSAVYLCASSQKTGAPDTQYFGPGTRLTVL.

There are a few counts of this clonotype. J is TRBJ1-1 and V is TRBV30, with D possibly matching TRBD1 (5 bases). V lost 3 bases and J lost 1, with 12 bases in between. Germline assignment: CDR1 GTSNPN and CDR2 SVGIG (reference sequence). CDR3 size: 14 residues. The CDR3 loop is CAWREWDRNTEAFF. The DNA for the CDR3 is TGTGCCTGGAGAGAATGGGACCGGAACACTGAAGCTTTCTTT.

This clonotype was detected a few times. The chain is built from TRBV7-3 and TRBJ2-3, with 9 bases fitting TRBD2. Germline-derived CDR1 and CDR2 are SGHTA and FQGTGA. This CDR3 spans 16 amino acids. V shed 5 bases and J 2 bases; nucleotides not matched to a gene: 8. CDR3 sequence reads: CASSPGVAGVTDTQYF. The CDR3 DNA reads TGTGCCAGCAGCCCCGGGGTAGCGGGAGTCACAGATACGCAGTATTTT.

This clonotype has just a few counts. The chain employs TRBV10-3 and TRBJ2-7; 7 positions match TRBD2. J gave up 0 bases and V 2 bases, and 16 bases lay outside the gene matches. This CDR3 has 19 amino acids. The germline CDR1 and CDR2 sequences are ENHRY and SYGVKD. The CDR3 nucleotides read TGTGCCATCAGTGAGCCCGACCTCTTAGCGGGCGCGAACTCCTACGAGCAGTACTTC. Amino acids: CAISEPDLLAGANSYEQYF.

This clonotype was seen a handful of times. The rearrangement uses TRBV20-1 and TRBJ2-2, with TRBD1 identical over 9 bases. The germline V gene has CDR1 DFQATT and CDR2 SNEGSKA (reference sequence). The CDR3 loop spans 15 amino acids. Trimming at V came to 6 bases and at J to 2 bases, leaving 7 bases not matched to a gene. CDR3 DNA sequence: TGCAGTGCGAGGACAGGGGCACTAAACACCGGGGAGCTGTTTTTT. It translates to CSARTGALNTGELFF.

The V call is TRBV14, the J call TRBJ1-1, with 7 bases that match TRBD1. J gave up 0 bases and V 7 bases, and 5 bases lay outside the gene matches. This CDR3 region has 14 residues. Germline assignment: CDR1 SGHDN and CDR2 FVKESK. The CDR3 loop reads CASIRTGMNTEAFF. The CDR3, as DNA: TGTGCCAGCATCAGGACAGGAATGAACACTGAAGCTTTCTTT.

J is TRBJ2-3 and V is TRBV20-1; 9 nucleotides match TRBD2. Germline assignment: CDR1 DFQATT and CDR2 SNEGSKA (reference sequence). The CDR3 contains 14 residues. Germline trimming cut 3 bases from V and 6 bases from J; bases unmatched to any gene: 7. CDR3 residues: CSARAGGPRDTQYF. The CDR3 DNA sequence: TGCAGTGCTAGGGCGGGAGGGCCGAGGGATACGCAGTATTTT.